Presented here are 25 T cell receptor beta chains from one specimen sequenced in a study of blood T cell repertoires in COVID-19. The table came from immunoSEQ multiplex PCR; TCRdb's copy has only in-frame clones and leaves some out. Among fewer than 80,000 clones listed, more than 75% were seen once. The source material was peripheral blood. The receptor source for this set is a human donor in a cohort sampled during active COVID-19.

The genes are TRBV28 and TRBJ1-5; tentative D call: TRBD1 (5 bases). The V gene's germline CDR1 is MDHEN and CDR2 SYDVKM. There are 15 residues in the CDR3. The germline V and J ends were trimmed by 5 bases and 5 bases, with 16 bases remaining between them. For the CDR3, the DNA is TGTGCCAGCAGTGGCGCCCGTGGACAATATCAGCCCCAGCATTTT. Protein sequence: CASSGARGQYQPQHF.

The CDR3, as DNA: TGTGCCAGCAGCTTAGATCGGACAGGGCCCTCCACAGATACGCAGTATTTT. Translation: CASSLDRTGPSTDTQYF. The chain carries TRBV11-2 and TRBJ2-3; 8 bases fit TRBD1. The CDR3 extends over 17 amino acids. The ends lost 0 bases at V and 2 bases at J; junction bases unmatched: 7. CDR1 and CDR2 from the germline V gene are SGHAT and FQNNGV.

The rearrangement links TRBV28 to TRBJ1-6; 9 positions agree with TRBD1. The CDR3 runs to 14 residues. The ends lost 8 bases at V and 12 bases at J; junction bases unmatched: 11. Germline-derived CDR1 and CDR2 are MDHEN and SYDVKM. This CDR3 reads CASQPGTGRRPLHF. CDR3 DNA sequence: TGTGCCAGCCAACCCGGGACAGGGAGAAGACCCCTCCACTTT.

V gene TRBV7-3 combines with J gene TRBJ2-1; 9 nucleotides match TRBD2. Germline CDR1 is SGHTA and CDR2 is FQGTGA. This CDR3 region has 15 residues. V lost 5 bases and J lost 0; bases outside the gene matches: 2. DNA of the CDR3: TGTGCCAGCAGCCGTAGCGGGAGCTCCTACAATGAGCAGTTCTTC. Translation gives CASSRSGSSYNEQFF.

This chain joins TRBV19 and TRBJ1-1, with D possibly TRBD1 on 5 matching bases. The germline V gene has CDR1 LNHDA and CDR2 SQIVND (reference sequence). CDR3 length: 14 residues. The germline V and J ends were trimmed by 3 bases and 1 base, with 9 bases remaining between them. The CDR3 DNA is TGTGCCAGTAGTATCTTGCAGGGGAACACTGAAGCTTTCTTT. This encodes CASSILQGNTEAFF.

The J gene is TRBJ2-5, the V gene TRBV5-1; possible D gene TRBD1, 6 bases. Germline CDR1 reads SGHRS; CDR2 reads YFSETQ. With 0 bases removed from V and 6 bases from J, the gap between germline ends came to 18 bases. The CDR3 loop spans 16 amino acids. In DNA, the CDR3 is TGCGCCAGCAGCTTGGACCGTACAGGGCCAGGGAAGACCCAGTACTTC. This encodes CASSLDRTGPGKTQYF.

In the case of this clone: A read error may produce the germline difference seen at one junction end. This rearrangement joins TRBV7-9 to TRBJ1-2; 7 bases agree with TRBD1. This CDR3 has 13 residues. In germline, CDR1 is SEHNR, CDR2 FQNEAQ (reference sequence). The CDR3 region is CASSSRQGYDYTF. DNA for the CDR3: TGTGCCAGCAGCTCCCGACAGGGCTATGACTACACCTTC.

CDR3 region: CASSRGNTEAFF. The CDR3 region has the DNA TGTGCCAGCTCTCGGGGGAACACTGAAGCTTTCTTT. The gene calls are TRBV12-3 or TRBV12-4 and TRBJ1-1; D unresolved. The CDR3 is made up of 12 amino acids. V was pared by 8 bases and J by 1 base, with 8 bases between.

This clone has just one count. The chain has TRBV28 and TRBJ2-3, with 8 bases identical to TRBD2. The germline gives CDR1 MDHEN, CDR2 SYDVKM. Germline trimming cut 5 bases from V and 8 bases from J; bases unmatched to any gene: 6. CDR3 size: 13 residues. The CDR3 DNA reads as TGTGCCAGCAGTCCCTTCGGGGGGGGTACGCAGTATTTT. It encodes CASSPFGGGTQYF.

The chain carries TRBV2 and TRBJ1-5, with D perhaps TRBD1 (6 bases). The V and J ends lost 6 bases and 0 bases respectively, with 12 bases between them. This CDR3 spans 15 amino acids. Germline CDR1 reads SNHLY; CDR2 reads FYNNEI. CDR3 in DNA: TGTGCCAGCAGCCTGACAGGAAATAGCAATCAGCCCCAGCATTTT. Protein product: CASSLTGNSNQPQHF.

The rearrangement links TRBV4-3 to TRBJ2-6, with a weak D call TRBD1 (6 bases). Germline lookup yields CDR1 LGHNA and CDR2 YSLEER. The germline V and J ends were trimmed by 8 bases and 0 bases, with 11 bases remaining between them. The CDR3 runs 15 residues. For the CDR3, the DNA is TGCGCCAGCGCCGACAGGCCCTCTGGGGCCAACGTCCTGACTTTC. Amino acids: CASADRPSGANVLTF.

The chain joins TRBV5-1 to TRBJ2-7, with 10 bases matching TRBD1. V shed 0 bases, J shed 3 bases, and the junction held 9 bases outside the gene matches. This CDR3 comprises 17 residues. Germline V lookup: CDR1 SGHRS, CDR2 YFSETQ. CDR3 in amino acids: CASSLGTGGKRSYEQYF. CDR3 DNA: TGCGCCAGCAGCTTGGGGACAGGGGGAAAAAGGAGCTACGAGCAGTACTTC.

V usage is TRBV7-6 and J usage is TRBJ1-3; 7 bases match TRBD1. This CDR3 has 16 amino acids. In germline, CDR1 is SGHVS, CDR2 FNYEAQ. Unmatched junction bases numbered 11, after V lost 5 bases and J lost 4 bases. The CDR3 loop reads CASSAEGAMKGNTIYF. DNA of the CDR3: TGTGCCAGCAGCGCCGAGGGGGCGATGAAGGGAAACACCATATATTTT.

This clone came up once. V gene TRBV29-1 combines with J gene TRBJ2-5, with TRBD1 matching 8 bases. The CDR3 spans 15 residues. Germline V CDR1 and CDR2: SQVTM, ANQGSEA. V gave up 5 bases and J gave up 4 bases; unmatched junction bases: 12. The CDR3 DNA reads TGCAGCGTTCGACCCAGGGGGCGGACGGGAGAGACCCAGTACTTC. Residues: CSVRPRGRTGETQYF.

This sequence joins TRBV4-1 and TRBJ2-2; 10 nucleotides agree with TRBD2. CDR3 size: 17 residues. Germline V CDR1 and CDR2: MGHRA, YSYEKL. Losses at the gene ends were 0 bases for V and 4 bases for J; bases not matched to a gene: 5. CDR3 nucleotide sequence: TGCGCCAGCAGCCAAGAGTCTAGCGGGGGCGTCACCGGGGAGCTGTTTTTT. Amino acid sequence: CASSQESSGGVTGELFF.

The chain links TRBV19 to TRBJ2-1; 7 nucleotides align to TRBD2. Germline V gives CDR1 LNHDA, CDR2 SQIVND (reference sequence). V trimming: 5 bases; J trimming: 0 bases; junction bases outside the gene matches: 7. The CDR3 length is 16 residues. DNA for the CDR3: TGTGCCAGTAGTCCTCTGGGGGGGAGCTCCTACAATGAGCAGTTCTTC. This encodes CASSPLGGSSYNEQFF.

The rearrangement joins TRBV27 to TRBJ2-2; 10 bases line up with TRBD1. The CDR3 runs 16 residues. The trim removed 4 bases at V and 7 bases at J, leaving 9 bases unmatched. Germline V gene data show CDR1 as MNHEY and CDR2 as SMNVEV (reference sequence). The CDR3 coding sequence is TGTGCCAGCAGTTCGGCGACAGGGGGCTTAGTCGGGGAGCTGTTTTTT. Its protein is CASSSATGGLVGELFF.

V gene TRBV27 combines with J gene TRBJ1-6, with no clear D. The CDR3 sequence is 12 residues long. Germline V lookup: CDR1 MNHEY, CDR2 SMNVEV (reference sequence). Trimming stripped 5 bases from V and 8 bases from J, with 7 bases between. The CDR3 protein is CASSQDYSPLHF. In nucleotides, the CDR3 is TGTGCCAGCAGTCAGGATTATTCACCCCTCCACTTT.

This sequence joins TRBV23-1 and TRBJ2-5; D gene uncertain. TRBV23-1 is noted as an ORF with a role that remains uncertain. This CDR3 contains 15 residues. V was clipped by 0 bases and J by 4 bases, with 12 bases between them. The CDR3 DNA is TGCGCCAGCAGTCAATCGCGTTCTAGTAGAGAGACCCAGTACTTC. This sequence encodes CASSQSRSSRETQYF.

This chain uses TRBV30 with TRBJ1-2, with D perhaps matching TRBD1 (6 bases). The germline CDR1 and CDR2 sequences are GTSNPN and SVGIG (reference sequence). This CDR3 is built from 14 residues. With 0 bases removed from V and 4 bases from J, the gap between germline ends came to 12 bases. The CDR3 DNA sequence: TGTGCCTGGAGTGTACTTACAGGGAGCTATGGCTACACCTTC. Its protein is CAWSVLTGSYGYTF.

V and J are TRBV6-5 and TRBJ2-5, with TRBD1 matching over 7 bases. The CDR3 is 15 amino acids. Germline V gene lookup returns CDR1 MNHEY and CDR2 SVGAGI. The V and J ends lost 2 bases and 2 bases, in that order; junction bases with no gene match: 5. The CDR3 DNA follows: TGTGCCAGCAGTTACGAGGGGGCGAGGCAAGAGACCCAGTACTTC. Translated, it gives CASSYEGARQETQYF.

The chain joins TRBV18 to TRBJ1-4; the match to TRBD1 covers 8 bases. Germline CDR1 reads KGHSH; CDR2 reads LQKENI. This CDR3 contains 13 residues. Trimming removed 6 bases from V and 8 bases from J; junction bases left unmatched: 5. CDR3 nucleotides: TGTGCCAGCTCTTTCGGACAGGGCGAAAAACTGTTTTTT. Its translation: CASSFGQGEKLFF.

The V and J genes are TRBV6-5 and TRBJ2-1; no clear D gene. Trimming took off 7 bases at V and 5 bases at J, with 12 bases between the two ends. The CDR3 runs to 13 residues. Looked up from germline, CDR1 is MNHEY and CDR2 is SVGAGI. In nucleotides, the CDR3 is TGTGCCAGCAACGACTGGCTAAACAATGAGCAGTTCTTC. Translated: CASNDWLNNEQFF.

The rearrangement uses TRBV6-4 and TRBJ1-2; 8 nucleotides match TRBD1. Germline CDR1 reads MRHNA; CDR2 reads SNTAGT. V lost 4 bases to trimming and J lost 1 base; unmatched junction nucleotides: 11. The CDR3 consists of 17 residues. CDR3 sequence reads: CASSVRRNRGSNYGYTF. CDR3 nucleotide sequence: TGTGCCAGCAGTGTTAGGAGAAACAGGGGGAGTAACTATGGCTACACCTTC.

The rearrangement links TRBV6-8 to TRBJ2-1; TRBD2 matches at 10 bases. Trimming at V came to 0 bases and at J to 5 bases, leaving 7 bases not matched to a gene. The germline V gene encodes CDR1 MNHGY and CDR2 SAAAGT. This CDR3 is built from 17 residues. DNA of the CDR3: TGTGCCAGCAGTTACTCGAGGACTAGCGGACCTAACAATGAGCAGTTCTTC. Translation gives CASSYSRTSGPNNEQFF.